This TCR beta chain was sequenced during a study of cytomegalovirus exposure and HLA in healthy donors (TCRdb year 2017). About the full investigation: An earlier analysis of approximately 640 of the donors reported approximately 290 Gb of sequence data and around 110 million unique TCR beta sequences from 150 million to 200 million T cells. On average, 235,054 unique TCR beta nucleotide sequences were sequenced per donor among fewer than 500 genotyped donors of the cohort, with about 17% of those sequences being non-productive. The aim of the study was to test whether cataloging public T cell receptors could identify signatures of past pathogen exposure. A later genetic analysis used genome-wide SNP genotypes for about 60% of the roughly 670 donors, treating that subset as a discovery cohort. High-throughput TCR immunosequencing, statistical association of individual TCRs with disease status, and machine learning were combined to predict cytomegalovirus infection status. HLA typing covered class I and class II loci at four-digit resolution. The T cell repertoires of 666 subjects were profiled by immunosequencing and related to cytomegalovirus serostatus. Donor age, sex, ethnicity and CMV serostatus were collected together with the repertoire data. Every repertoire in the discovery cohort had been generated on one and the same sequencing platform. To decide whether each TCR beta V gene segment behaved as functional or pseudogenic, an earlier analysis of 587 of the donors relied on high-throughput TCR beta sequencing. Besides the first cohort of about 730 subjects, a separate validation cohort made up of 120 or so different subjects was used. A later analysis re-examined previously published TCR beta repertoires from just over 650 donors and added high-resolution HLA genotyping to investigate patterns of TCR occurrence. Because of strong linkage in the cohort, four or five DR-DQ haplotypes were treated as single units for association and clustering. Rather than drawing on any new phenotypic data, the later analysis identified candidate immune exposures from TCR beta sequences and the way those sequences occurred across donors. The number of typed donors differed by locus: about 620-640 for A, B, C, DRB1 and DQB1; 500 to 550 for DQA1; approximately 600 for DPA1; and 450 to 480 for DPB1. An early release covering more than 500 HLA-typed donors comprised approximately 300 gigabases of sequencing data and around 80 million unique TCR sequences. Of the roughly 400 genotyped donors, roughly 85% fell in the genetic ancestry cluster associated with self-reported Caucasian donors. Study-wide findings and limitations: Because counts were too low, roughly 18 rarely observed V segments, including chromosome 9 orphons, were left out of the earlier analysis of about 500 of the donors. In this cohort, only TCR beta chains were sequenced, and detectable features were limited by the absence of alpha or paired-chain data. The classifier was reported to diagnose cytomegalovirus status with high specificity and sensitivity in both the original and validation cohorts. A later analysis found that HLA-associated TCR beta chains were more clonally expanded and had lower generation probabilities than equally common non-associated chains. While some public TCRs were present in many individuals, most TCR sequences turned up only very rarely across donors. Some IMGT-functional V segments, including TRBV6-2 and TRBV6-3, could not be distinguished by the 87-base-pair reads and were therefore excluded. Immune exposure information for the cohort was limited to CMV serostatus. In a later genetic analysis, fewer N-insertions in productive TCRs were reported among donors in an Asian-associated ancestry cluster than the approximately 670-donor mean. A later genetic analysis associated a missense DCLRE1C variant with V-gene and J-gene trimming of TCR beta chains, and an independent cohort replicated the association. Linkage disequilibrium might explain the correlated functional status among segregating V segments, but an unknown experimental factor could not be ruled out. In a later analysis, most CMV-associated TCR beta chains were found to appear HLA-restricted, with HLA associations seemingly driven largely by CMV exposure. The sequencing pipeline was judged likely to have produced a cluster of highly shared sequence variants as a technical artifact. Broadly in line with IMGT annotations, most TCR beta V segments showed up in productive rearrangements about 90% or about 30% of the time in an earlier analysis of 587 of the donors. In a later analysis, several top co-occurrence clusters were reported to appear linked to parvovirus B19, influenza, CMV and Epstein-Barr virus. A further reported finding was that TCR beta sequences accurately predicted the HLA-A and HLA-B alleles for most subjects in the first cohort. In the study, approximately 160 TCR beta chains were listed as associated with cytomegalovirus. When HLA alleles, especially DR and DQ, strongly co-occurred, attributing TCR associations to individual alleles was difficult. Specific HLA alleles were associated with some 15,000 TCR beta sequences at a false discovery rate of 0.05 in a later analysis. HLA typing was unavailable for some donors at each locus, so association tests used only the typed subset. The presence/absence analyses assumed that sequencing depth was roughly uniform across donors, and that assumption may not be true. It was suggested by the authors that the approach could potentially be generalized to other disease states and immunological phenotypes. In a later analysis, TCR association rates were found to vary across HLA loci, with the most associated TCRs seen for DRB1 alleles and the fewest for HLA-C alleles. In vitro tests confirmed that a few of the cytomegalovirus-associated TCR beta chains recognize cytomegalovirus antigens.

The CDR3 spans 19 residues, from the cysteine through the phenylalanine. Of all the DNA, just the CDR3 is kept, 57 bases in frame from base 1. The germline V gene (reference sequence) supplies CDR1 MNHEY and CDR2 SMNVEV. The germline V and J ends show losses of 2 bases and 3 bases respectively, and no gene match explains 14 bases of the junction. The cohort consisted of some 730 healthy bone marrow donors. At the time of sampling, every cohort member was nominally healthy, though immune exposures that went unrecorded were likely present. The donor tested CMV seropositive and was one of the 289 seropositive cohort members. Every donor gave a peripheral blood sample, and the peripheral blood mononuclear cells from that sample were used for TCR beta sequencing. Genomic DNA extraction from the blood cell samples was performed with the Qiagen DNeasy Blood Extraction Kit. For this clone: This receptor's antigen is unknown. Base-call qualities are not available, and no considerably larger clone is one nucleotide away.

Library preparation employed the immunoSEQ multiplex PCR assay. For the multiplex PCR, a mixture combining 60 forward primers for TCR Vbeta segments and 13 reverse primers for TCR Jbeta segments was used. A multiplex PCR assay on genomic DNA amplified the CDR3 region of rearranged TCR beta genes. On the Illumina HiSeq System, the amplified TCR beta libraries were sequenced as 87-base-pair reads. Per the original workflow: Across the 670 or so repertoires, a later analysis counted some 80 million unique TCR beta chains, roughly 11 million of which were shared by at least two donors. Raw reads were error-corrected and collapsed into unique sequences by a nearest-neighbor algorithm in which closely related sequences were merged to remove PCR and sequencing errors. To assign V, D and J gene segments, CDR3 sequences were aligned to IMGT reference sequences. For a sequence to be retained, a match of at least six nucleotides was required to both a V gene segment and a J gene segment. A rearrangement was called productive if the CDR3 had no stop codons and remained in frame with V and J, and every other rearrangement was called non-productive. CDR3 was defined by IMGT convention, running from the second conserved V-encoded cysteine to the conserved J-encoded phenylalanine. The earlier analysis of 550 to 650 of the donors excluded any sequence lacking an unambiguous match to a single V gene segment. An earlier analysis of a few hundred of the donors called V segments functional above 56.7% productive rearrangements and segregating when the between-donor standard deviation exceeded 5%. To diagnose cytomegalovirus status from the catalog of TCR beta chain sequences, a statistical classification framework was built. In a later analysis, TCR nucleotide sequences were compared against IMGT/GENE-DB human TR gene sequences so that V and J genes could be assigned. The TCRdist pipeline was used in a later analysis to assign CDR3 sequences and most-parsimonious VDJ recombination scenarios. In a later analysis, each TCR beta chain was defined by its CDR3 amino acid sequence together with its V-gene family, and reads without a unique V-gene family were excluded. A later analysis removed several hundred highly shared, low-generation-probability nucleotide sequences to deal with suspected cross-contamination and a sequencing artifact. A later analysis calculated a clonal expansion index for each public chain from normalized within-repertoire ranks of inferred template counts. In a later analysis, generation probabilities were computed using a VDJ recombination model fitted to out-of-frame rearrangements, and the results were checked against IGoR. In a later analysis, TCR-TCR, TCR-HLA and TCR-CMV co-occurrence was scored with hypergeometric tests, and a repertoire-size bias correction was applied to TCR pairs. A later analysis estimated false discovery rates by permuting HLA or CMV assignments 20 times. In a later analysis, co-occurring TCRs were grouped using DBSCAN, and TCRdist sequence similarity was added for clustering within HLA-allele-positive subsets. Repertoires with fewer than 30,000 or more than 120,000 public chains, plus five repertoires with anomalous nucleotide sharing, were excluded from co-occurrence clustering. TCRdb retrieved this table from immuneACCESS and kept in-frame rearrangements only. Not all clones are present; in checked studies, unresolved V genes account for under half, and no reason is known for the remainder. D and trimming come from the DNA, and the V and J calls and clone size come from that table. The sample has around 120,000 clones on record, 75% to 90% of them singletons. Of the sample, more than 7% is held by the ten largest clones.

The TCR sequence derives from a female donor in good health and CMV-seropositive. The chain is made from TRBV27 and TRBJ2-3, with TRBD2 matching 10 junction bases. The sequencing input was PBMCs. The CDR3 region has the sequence CASSLTEAGGLDGTDTQYF. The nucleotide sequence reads TGTGCCAGCAGTTTAACGGAAGCGGGGGGGCTTGATGGAACAGATACGCAGTATTTT.